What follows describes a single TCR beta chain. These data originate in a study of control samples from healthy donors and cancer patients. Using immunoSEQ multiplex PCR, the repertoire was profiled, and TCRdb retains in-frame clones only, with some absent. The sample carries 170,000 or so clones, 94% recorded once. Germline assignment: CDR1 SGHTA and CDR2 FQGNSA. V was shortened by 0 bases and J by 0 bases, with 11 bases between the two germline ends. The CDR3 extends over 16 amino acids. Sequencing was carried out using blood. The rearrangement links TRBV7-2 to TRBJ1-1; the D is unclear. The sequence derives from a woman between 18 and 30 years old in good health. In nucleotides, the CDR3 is TGTGCCAGCAGCTTAGCATTAAGGTTGGTGAACACTGAAGCTTTCTTT. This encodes CASSLALRLVNTEAFF.